This is a list of T cell receptor beta chains from one sample in a study of cytomegalovirus exposure and HLA in healthy donors. Profiling relied on immunoSEQ multiplex PCR, and the TCRdb table lists in-frame clones only, not all of them. The sample carries 240,000 or so clones, about 81% recorded once. Sequenced: PBMCs. All receptors derive from a woman in her thirties or forties in good health and CMV-seropositive. CDR3s include the opening cysteine and the closing phenylalanine or tryptophan. The order of the fields is CDR3 DNA, CDR3 protein, V gene, clone size, J gene, D gene. A D gene is named only where the DNA matches it firmly. The size entry is marked missing in some rows and otherwise reads once, few, many or a size class.

DNA: TGTGCCAGCAGCTTAAGGGGACAGGGGGACGCTTTCTTT; CDR3: CASSLRGQGDAFF; V: TRBV7-8; size: .; J: TRBJ1-1; D: TRBD1
DNA: TGTGCCGGCAGCGTCACACCTCAGCGGAACACTGAAGCTTTCTTT; CDR3: CAGSVTPQRNTEAFF; V: TRBV9; size: .; J: TRBJ1-1; D: .
DNA: TGTGCCAGTGTCCCAGGGGTGGGCACTGAAGCTTTCTTT; CDR3: CASVPGVGTEAFF; V: TRBV19; size: .; J: TRBJ1-1; D: .
DNA: TGTGCCAGCAGCTTAGGTTTGGGGGGCTCCTACGAGCAGTACTTC; CDR3: CASSLGLGGSYEQYF; V: TRBV7-9; size: few; J: TRBJ2-7; D: .
DNA: TGTGCCACCAGCAGAGATTCGGGACAGAGGGTCGCTGAAGCTTTCTTT; CDR3: CATSRDSGQRVAEAFF; V: TRBV15; size: once; J: TRBJ1-1; D: TRBD1
DNA: TGTGCCAGCAGTCCCCCAGGGTTGGGAGAGACCCAGTACTTC; CDR3: CASSPPGLGETQYF; V: TRBV28; size: few; J: TRBJ2-5; D: .
DNA: TGTGCCAGCAGTGGTGCAGGGGGCCATAGCAATCAGCCCCAGCATTTT; CDR3: CASSGAGGHSNQPQHF; V: TRBV2; size: few; J: TRBJ1-5; D: TRBD1
DNA: TGTGCCAGCAGTTTAAGTCGGGAGTCCTACAATGAGCAGTTCTTC; CDR3: CASSLSRESYNEQFF; V: TRBV27; size: .; J: TRBJ2-1; D: .
DNA: TGTGCCAGCTCACCAAGGACAGCCCCCGGGGACACCGGGGAGCTGTTTTTT; CDR3: CASSPRTAPGDTGELFF; V: TRBV18; size: .; J: TRBJ2-2; D: .
DNA: TGTGCCTGGAGCTCTGGGGCGGGACTGGGGTACATTCAGTACTTC; CDR3: CAWSSGAGLGYIQYF; V: TRBV30; size: .; J: TRBJ2-4; D: .
DNA: TGTGCCAGCTCACTTCCTTGGACTAGCGGCAGCTCCTACGAGCAGTACTTC; CDR3: CASSLPWTSGSSYEQYF; V: TRBV18; size: .; J: TRBJ2-7; D: TRBD2